Listed below are T cell receptor beta chains from one sample, sequenced in a study of identical twins. Each CDR3 protein gets one entry after TCRdb re-called the 5' RACE reads with MiXCR. This sample yields some 560,000 distinct CDR3 sequences, of which nearly 10% are seen a single time; roughly 3% belongs to the top ten. The sample also formed part of further work on yellow fever vaccine responses in identical twins.

Sequencing was done on a sample of PBMCs. The receptors originated from a woman aged 18-29 years in good health. The CDR3 runs from the conserved cysteine through the conserved F or W. D genes are given only for firm matches. Some rows have no size entry. The others give once, few or many, or a class for an expanded clone.

>many|TRBJ2-5|TRBV12-3/TRBV12-4|TRBD1
TGTGCCAGCAGTTTTCCGGGACAGCAAGAGACCCAGTACTTC
CASSFPGQQETQYF
>NA|TRBJ2-5|TRBV25-1|TRBD1
TGTGCCAGCAGTGACCGGACAGGTCTAACAGAGACCCAGTACTTC
CASSDRTGLTETQYF
>NA|TRBJ1-6|TRBV9|TRBD1
TGTGCCAGCAGCTCAAATATTGGACAGGGGAGTTCACCCCTCCACTTT
CASSSNIGQGSSPLHF
>many|TRBJ2-3|TRBV5-1|NA
TGCGCCAGCAGCTTGGAGTTAGTGCATACGCAGTATTTT
CASSLELVHTQYF
>many|TRBJ2-7|TRBV11-2|TRBD2
TGTGCCAGCACCGTAGCGGGAGGGCCGTCCTACGAGCAGTACTTC
CASTVAGGPSYEQYF
>few|TRBJ2-7|TRBV4-3|NA
TGCGCCAGCAGCCAAGATGGGTTCGGAACCTACGAGCAGTACTTC
CASSQDGFGTYEQYF
>many|TRBJ2-7|TRBV29-1|TRBD2
TGCAGCGTTGTGTTAGCGGGGTACTACGAGCAGTACTTC
CSVVLAGYYEQYF
>NA|TRBJ1-2|TRBV29-1|TRBD1
TGCAGCGTTGAAACAGGGGAATATGGCTACACCTTC
CSVETGEYGYTF
>NA|TRBJ2-5|TRBV20-1|NA
TGCAGTGCTAGAGCTTTGACAGTGGGACCTCAAGAGACCCAGTACTTC
CSARALTVGPQETQYF
>many|TRBJ1-3|TRBV29-1|TRBD1
TGCAGCGCCGATGACAGGGGGCTAGGAAACACCATATATTTT
CSADDRGLGNTIYF
>many|TRBJ2-5|TRBV5-4|TRBD2
TGTGCCAGCAGCTTTGAACTAGCGGAGACCCAGTACTTC
CASSFELAETQYF
>few|TRBJ2-1|TRBV6-4|TRBD2
TGTGCCAGCAGTGACGGCGGGGGGGCCCACAATGAGCAGTTCTTC
CASSDGGGAHNEQFF
>NA|TRBJ2-7|TRBV2|TRBD1
TGTGCCGAGGGACAGGGGTTGTACGAGCAGTACTTC
CAEGQGLYEQYF
>NA|TRBJ2-4|TRBV11-3|TRBD1
TGTGCCAGCAGCTCCAAATCCGGGACAGGGGAAAACATTCAGTACTTC
CASSSKSGTGENIQYF
>many|TRBJ1-1|TRBV6-5|TRBD1
TGTGCCAGCAGCTTAGACAGGGTCATGAACACTGAAGCTTTCTTT
CASSLDRVMNTEAFF